This TCR beta chain was recorded in a study of early T cells in non-severe SARS-CoV-2 infection. For the study at large: Sequencing was performed on bulk RNA from unsorted whole blood, leaving chains unpaired.

Study-wide results and limits: Comparison of clonotypes with VDJdb favored anti-spike CD8 responses while missing private and CD4 specificities.

Details on this clonotype: Its cognate antigen is unknown.

Looked up from germline, CDR1 is MNHEY and CDR2 is SVGAGI. CDR3 length equals 13 residues. V lost 0 bases to trimming and J lost 2 bases, with 5 bases between them. As part of library construction, unique molecular identifiers were attached to individual cDNA molecules. A single record per CDR3 protein comes from TCRdb applying MiXCR to the 5' RACE reads. Of fewer than 85,000 distinct CDR3 sequences listed, about 14% were seen once; the top ten hold roughly 3.7%. The source of this sequence is an adult who was a healthcare worker with PCR-confirmed SARS-CoV-2 infection or an uninfected control (not recorded which). The specimen comprised whole blood, sampled at baseline. V is TRBV6-5 and J is TRBJ2-7; unclear D gene. CDR3 DNA: TGTGCCAGCAGTTACTCTTATACCTACGAGCAGTACTTC. Protein: CASSYSYTYEQYF.